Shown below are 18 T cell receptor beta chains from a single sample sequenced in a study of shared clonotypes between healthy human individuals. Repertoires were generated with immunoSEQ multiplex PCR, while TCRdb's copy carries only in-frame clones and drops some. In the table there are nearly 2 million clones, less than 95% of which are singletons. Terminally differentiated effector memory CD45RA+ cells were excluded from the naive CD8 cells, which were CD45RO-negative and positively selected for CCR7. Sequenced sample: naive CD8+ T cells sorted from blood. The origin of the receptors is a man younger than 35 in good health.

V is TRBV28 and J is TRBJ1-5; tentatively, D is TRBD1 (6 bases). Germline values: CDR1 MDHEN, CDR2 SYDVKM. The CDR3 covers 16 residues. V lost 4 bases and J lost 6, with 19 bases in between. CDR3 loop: CASSSDQGLNGQPQHF. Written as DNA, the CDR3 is TGTGCCAGCAGTTCAGATCAGGGGTTAAATGGTCAGCCCCAGCATTTT. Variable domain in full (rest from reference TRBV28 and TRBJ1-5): DVKVTQSSRYLVKRTGEKVFLECVQDMDHENMFWYRQDPGLGLRLIYFSYDVKMKEKGDIPEGYSVSREKKERFSLILESASTNQTSMYLCASSSDQGLNGQPQHFGDGTRLSIL.

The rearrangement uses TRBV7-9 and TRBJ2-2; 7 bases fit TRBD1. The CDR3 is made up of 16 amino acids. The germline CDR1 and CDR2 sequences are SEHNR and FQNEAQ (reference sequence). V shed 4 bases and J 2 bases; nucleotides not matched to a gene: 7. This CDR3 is CASSSSTGANTGELFF. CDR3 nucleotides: TGTGCCAGCAGCTCCTCAACAGGGGCTAACACCGGGGAGCTGTTTTTT.

Written as DNA, the CDR3 is TGCAGCGCCAGAGCAGGGAGCTACGAGCAGTACTTC. As protein: CSARAGSYEQYF. The chain recombines TRBV29-1 with TRBJ2-7, with D perhaps assigned TRBD1 or TRBD2 (5 bases each). The ends were cut back, 7 bases at V and 3 bases at J, with 13 bases in the middle. The CDR3 consists of 12 residues. CDR1 SQVTM and CDR2 ANQGSEA come from the germline V gene.

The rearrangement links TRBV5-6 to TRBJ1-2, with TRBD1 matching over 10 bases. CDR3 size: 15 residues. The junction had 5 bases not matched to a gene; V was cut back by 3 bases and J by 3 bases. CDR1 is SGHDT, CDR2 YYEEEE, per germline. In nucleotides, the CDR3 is TGTGCCAGCAGCTCCGGACAGGGGGACGACTATGGCTACACCTTC. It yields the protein CASSSGQGDDYGYTF.

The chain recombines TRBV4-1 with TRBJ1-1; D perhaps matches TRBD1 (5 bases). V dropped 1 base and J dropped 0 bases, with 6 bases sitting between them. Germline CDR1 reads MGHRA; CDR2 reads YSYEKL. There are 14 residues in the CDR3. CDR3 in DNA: TGCGCCAGCAGCCAAGGGGGGGTGAACACTGAAGCTTTCTTT. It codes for CASSQGGVNTEAFF.

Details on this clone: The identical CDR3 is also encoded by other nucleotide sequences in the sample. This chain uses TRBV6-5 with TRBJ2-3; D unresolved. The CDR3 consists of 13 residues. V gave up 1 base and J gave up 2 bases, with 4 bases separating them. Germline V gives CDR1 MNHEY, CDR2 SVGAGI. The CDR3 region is CASSYFPTDTQYF. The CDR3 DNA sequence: TGTGCCAGCAGTTACTTCCCCACAGATACGCAGTATTTT.

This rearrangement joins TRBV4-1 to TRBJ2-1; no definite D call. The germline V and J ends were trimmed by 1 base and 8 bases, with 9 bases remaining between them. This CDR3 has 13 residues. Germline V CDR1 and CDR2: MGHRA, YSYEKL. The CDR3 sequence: CASSQVRNDEQFF. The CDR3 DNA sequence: TGCGCCAGCAGCCAAGTAAGGAACGATGAGCAGTTCTTC.

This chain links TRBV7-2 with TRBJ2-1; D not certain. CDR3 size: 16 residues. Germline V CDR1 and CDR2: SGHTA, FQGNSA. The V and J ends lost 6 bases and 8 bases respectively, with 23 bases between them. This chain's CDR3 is CASSLGRSLTYDEQFF. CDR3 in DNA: TGTGCCAGCAGTCTTGGTCGTAGCCTAACATACGATGAGCAGTTCTTC.

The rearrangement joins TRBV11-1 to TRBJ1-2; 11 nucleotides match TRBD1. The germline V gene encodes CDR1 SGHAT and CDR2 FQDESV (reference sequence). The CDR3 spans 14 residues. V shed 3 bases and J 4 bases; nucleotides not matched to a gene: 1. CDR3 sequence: CASSLGQGVYGYTF. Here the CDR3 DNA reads TGTGCCAGCAGCTTGGGACAGGGGGTCTATGGCTACACCTTC.

CDR3 nucleotide sequence: TGTGCCAGCACGTGGAGAGAGGACACCGGGGAGCTGTTTTTT. Its translation: CASTWREDTGELFF. The gene calls are TRBV6-5 and TRBJ2-2; D not resolved. The CDR3 runs 14 residues. Trimming removed 7 bases at V and 3 bases at J, with 12 bases between. Per the germline V gene, CDR1 is MNHEY and CDR2 is SVGAGI.

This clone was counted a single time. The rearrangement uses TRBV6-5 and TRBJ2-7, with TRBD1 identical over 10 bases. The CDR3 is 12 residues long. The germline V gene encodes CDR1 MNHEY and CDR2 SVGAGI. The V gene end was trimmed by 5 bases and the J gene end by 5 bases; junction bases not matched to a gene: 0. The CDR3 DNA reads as TGTGCCAGCAGTGGGACAGGGGACGAGCAGTACTTC. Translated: CASSGTGDEQYF.

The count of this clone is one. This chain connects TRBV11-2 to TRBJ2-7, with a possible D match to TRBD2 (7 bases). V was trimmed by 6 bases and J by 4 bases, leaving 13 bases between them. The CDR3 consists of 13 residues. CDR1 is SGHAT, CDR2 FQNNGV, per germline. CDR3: CASRRGGGYEQYF. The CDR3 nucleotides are TGTGCCAGCAGGCGAGGGGGGGGGTACGAGCAGTACTTC.

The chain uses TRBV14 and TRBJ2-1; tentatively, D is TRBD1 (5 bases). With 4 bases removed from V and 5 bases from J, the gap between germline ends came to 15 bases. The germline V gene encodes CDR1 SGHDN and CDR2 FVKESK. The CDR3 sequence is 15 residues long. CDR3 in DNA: TGTGCCAGCAGCCTTACAGGCGAACCAAACAATGAGCAGTTCTTC. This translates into CASSLTGEPNNEQFF.

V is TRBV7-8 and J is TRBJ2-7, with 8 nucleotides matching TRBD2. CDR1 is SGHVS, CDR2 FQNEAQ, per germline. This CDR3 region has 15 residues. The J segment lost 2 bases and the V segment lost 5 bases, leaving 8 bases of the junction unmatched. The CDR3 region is CASSPERGMPYEQYF. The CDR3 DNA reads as TGTGCCAGCAGCCCGGAGCGGGGGATGCCCTACGAGCAGTACTTC.

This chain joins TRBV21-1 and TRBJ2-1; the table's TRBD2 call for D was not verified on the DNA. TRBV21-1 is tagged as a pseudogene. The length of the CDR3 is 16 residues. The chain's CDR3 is CASSAPGTSGMNEQFF. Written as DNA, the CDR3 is TGTGCCAGCAGCGCCCCCGGGACTAGCGGGATGAATGAGCAGTTCTTC.

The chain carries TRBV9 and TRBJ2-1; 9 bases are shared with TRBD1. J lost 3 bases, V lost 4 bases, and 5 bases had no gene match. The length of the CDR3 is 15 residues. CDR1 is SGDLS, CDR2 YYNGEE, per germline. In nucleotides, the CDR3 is TGTGCCAGCAGCTCACAGGGGGCATTCTACAATGAGCAGTTCTTC. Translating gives CASSSQGAFYNEQFF.

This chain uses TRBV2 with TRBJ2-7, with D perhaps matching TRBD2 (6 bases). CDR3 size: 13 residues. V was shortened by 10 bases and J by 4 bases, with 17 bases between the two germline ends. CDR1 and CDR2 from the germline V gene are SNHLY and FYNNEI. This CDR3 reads CATQPWGEYEQYF. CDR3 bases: TGTGCCACGCAGCCCTGGGGGGAGTACGAGCAGTACTTC.

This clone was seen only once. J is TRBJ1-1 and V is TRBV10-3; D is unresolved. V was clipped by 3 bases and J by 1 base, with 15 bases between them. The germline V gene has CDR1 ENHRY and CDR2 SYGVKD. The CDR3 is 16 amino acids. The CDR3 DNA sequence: TGTGCCATCAGTGACCGGGCAGAGTTCAAGAACACTGAAGCTTTCTTT. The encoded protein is CAISDRAEFKNTEAFF.